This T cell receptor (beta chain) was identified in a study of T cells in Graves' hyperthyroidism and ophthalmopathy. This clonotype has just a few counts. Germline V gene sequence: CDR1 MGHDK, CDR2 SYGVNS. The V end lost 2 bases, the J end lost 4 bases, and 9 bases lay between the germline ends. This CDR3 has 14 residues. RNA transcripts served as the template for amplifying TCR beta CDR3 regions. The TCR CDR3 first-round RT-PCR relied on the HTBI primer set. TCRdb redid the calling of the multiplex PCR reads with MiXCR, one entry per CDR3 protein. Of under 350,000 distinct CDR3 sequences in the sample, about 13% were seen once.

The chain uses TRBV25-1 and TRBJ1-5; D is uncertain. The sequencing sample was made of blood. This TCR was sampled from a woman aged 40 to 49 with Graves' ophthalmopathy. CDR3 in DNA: TGTGCCAGCAGTGAACGAGGGTTTAATCAGCCCCAGCATTTT. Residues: CASSERGFNQPQHF.